This entry lists 25 T cell receptor beta chains sequenced from one sample in a study of blood T cell repertoires in COVID-19. TCRdb keeps only in-frame clones here, not all; method: immunoSEQ multiplex PCR. The data show fewer than 85,000 clones, with around 82% seen just once and about a fifth held by the top ten. Sequenced sample: peripheral blood. All receptors derive from a human donor in a cohort sampled during active COVID-19.

J is TRBJ2-4 and V is TRBV6-5; TRBD2 agrees at 9 bases. In germline, CDR1 is MNHEY, CDR2 SVGAGI. Trimming at V came to 6 bases and at J to 7 bases, leaving 4 bases not matched to a gene. This CDR3 has 13 residues. The chain's CDR3 is CASSPGLANIQYF. The CDR3 DNA follows: TGTGCCAGCAGCCCCGGACTAGCGAACATTCAGTACTTC.

The V call is TRBV3-1 (or the pseudogene TRBV3-2), the J call TRBJ1-2; D is perhaps TRBD1 (6 bases). There are 13 residues in the CDR3. Germline CDR1 is LGHDT and CDR2 is YNNKEL (reference sequence). Trimming pared 3 bases from V and 3 bases from J, leaving 8 bases between. The CDR3, as DNA: TGTGCCAGCAGCCACGGACAGTACTATGGCTACACCTTC. It yields the protein CASSHGQYYGYTF.

The chain couples TRBV27 to TRBJ1-6; D is possibly TRBD1 (5 bases). Germline values: CDR1 MNHEY, CDR2 SMNVEV (reference sequence). With 4 bases removed from V and 13 bases from J, the gap between germline ends came to 17 bases. CDR3 length equals 14 residues. CDR3 in amino acids: CASSSAGGVTPLHF. The DNA of the CDR3 is TGTGCCAGCAGTTCTGCTGGGGGGGTAACTCCCCTCCACTTT.

This chain uses TRBV28 with TRBJ1-3; D is ambiguous. Germline V CDR1 and CDR2: MDHEN, SYDVKM. This CDR3 spans 17 amino acids. Trimming cost V 4 bases and J 2 bases, with 18 bases left between them. This chain's CDR3 is CASSSPPGSSAGNTIYF. DNA of the CDR3: TGTGCCAGCAGTTCGCCCCCCGGGAGTTCTGCTGGAAACACCATATATTTT.

J is TRBJ2-2 and V is TRBV9; 9 positions match TRBD1. CDR3 length: 16 amino acids. CDR1 is SGDLS and CDR2 is YYNGEE in the germline V gene. Trimming took 2 bases from V and 2 from J; bases not matched to a gene: 4. The CDR3, as DNA: TGTGCCAGCAGCGTGGGGACAGGGTTTAACACCGGGGAGCTGTTTTTT. Translated, it gives CASSVGTGFNTGELFF.

The chain joins TRBV5-1 to TRBJ1-4, with 10 positions matching TRBD1. CDR1 SGHRS and CDR2 YFSETQ come from the germline V gene. The CDR3 has 15 amino acids. The trim removed 4 bases at V and 8 bases at J, leaving 8 bases unmatched. The CDR3 loop reads CASSTVGQGIEKLFF. The CDR3 DNA follows: TGCGCCAGCAGCACCGTGGGACAGGGGATCGAAAAACTGTTTTTT.

The chain is built from TRBV5-1 and TRBJ1-2; TRBD1 matches 8 bases. Trimming removed 6 bases from V and 4 bases from J; junction bases left unmatched: 8. In germline, CDR1 is SGHRS, CDR2 YFSETQ. This CDR3 is 14 amino acids long. Here the CDR3 reads CASTIDRGPYGYTF. In DNA, the CDR3 is TGCGCCAGCACGATCGACAGGGGCCCCTATGGCTACACCTTC.

The rearrangement links TRBV9 to TRBJ1-1, with 9 positions matching TRBD1. CDR3 length: 14 amino acids. Germline assignment: CDR1 SGDLS and CDR2 YYNGEE. The V segment lost 3 bases and the J segment 4 bases; nucleotides outside the gene matches: 4. CDR3 sequence: CASSAGTGFTEAFF. The CDR3 DNA sequence: TGTGCCAGCAGCGCCGGGACAGGGTTCACTGAAGCTTTCTTT.

The chain couples TRBV5-5 to TRBJ2-2; D is undetermined. V was clipped by 4 bases and J by 6 bases, with 13 bases between them. Germline CDR1 SGHKS, CDR2 YYEKEE (reference sequence). The CDR3 is made up of 14 amino acids. The CDR3 is CASSLDLGSGELFF. The CDR3, as DNA: TGTGCCAGCAGCCTGGATCTCGGTTCCGGGGAGCTGTTTTTT.

The V and J genes are TRBV6-5 and TRBJ2-6; D is uncertain. The V end was cut by 8 bases, the J end by 0 bases, with 8 bases between. Germline V lookup: CDR1 MNHEY, CDR2 SVGAGI. The CDR3 contains 14 residues. In DNA, the CDR3 is TGTGCCAGCTTTTATCGCTCTGGGGCCAACGTCCTGACTTTC. Translation gives CASFYRSGANVLTF.

The rearrangement uses TRBV7-9 and TRBJ2-5; 7 bases map to TRBD1. The length of the CDR3 is 13 residues. The germline V gene has CDR1 SEHNR and CDR2 FQNEAQ (reference sequence). J gave up 3 bases and V 6 bases, and 4 bases lay outside the gene matches. As DNA, the CDR3 is TGTGCCAGCAGGGCAACAGGGGAAGAGACCCAGTACTTC. Its translation: CASRATGEETQYF.

The J gene is TRBJ2-7, the V gene TRBV4-2, with TRBD2 matching 8 bases. The CDR3 spans 15 residues. Unmatched junction bases numbered 6, after V lost 2 bases and J lost 3 bases. Germline V gene data show CDR1 as LGHNA and CDR2 as YNFKEQ. CDR3 bases: TGTGCCAGCAGCCAACAGCGGGGGCCCTTCTACGAGCAGTACTTC. Translated: CASSQQRGPFYEQYF.

This chain links TRBV7-2 with TRBJ2-3; D remains unclear. Trimming took off 2 bases at V and 2 bases at J, with 8 bases between the two ends. Per germline, CDR1 SGHTA and CDR2 FQGNSA. This CDR3 comprises 14 residues. CDR3 sequence (DNA): TGTGCCAGCAGCTTAAAAATAGCCACAGATACGCAGTATTTT. Translation: CASSLKIATDTQYF.

The rearrangement uses TRBV12-3 or TRBV12-4 and TRBJ2-1; D remains unclear. The V gene lost 5 bases and the J gene lost 7 bases, with 9 bases spanning the gap. The CDR3 runs 12 residues. This CDR3 is CASSDRRNEQFF. DNA for the CDR3: TGTGCCAGCAGTGATCGGCGGAATGAGCAGTTCTTC.

The J gene is TRBJ1-1, the V gene TRBV18; 9 positions match TRBD1. The CDR3 contains 15 residues. The V gene's germline CDR1 is KGHSH and CDR2 LQKENI. J gave up 6 bases and V 3 bases, and 8 bases lay outside the gene matches. The CDR3 here is CASSPRPDRGPEAFF. The CDR3 DNA reads as TGTGCCAGCTCACCCCGCCCGGACAGGGGTCCTGAAGCTTTCTTT.

The CDR3 DNA sequence: TGCGCCAGCAGGGAATCGACAGGGGCGGTGGGTGAAAAACTGTTTTTT. This codes for CASRESTGAVGEKLFF. The rearrangement uses TRBV5-1 and TRBJ1-4, with TRBD1 identical over 8 bases. Unmatched junction bases numbered 13, after V lost 5 bases and J lost 7 bases. The CDR3 sequence is 16 residues long. The germline CDR1 and CDR2 sequences are SGHRS and YFSETQ.

Comments on this clone: A junction end diverges from the germline sequence, so it may reflect a read error. This chain joins TRBV7-7 and TRBJ2-7, with TRBD1 as a possible D gene (7 bases). The CDR3 runs 15 residues. Germline V CDR1 and CDR2: SSHAT, FNYEAQ (reference sequence). CDR3 sequence reads: CASSFGGGGTYEQYF. CDR3 DNA: TGTGCTAGCAGCTTCGGAGGGGGCGGTACCTACGAGCAGTACTTC.

This sequence joins TRBV6-6 and TRBJ2-3, with D tentatively TRBD2 (7 bases). Per the germline V gene, CDR1 is MNHNY and CDR2 is SVGAGI (reference sequence). The CDR3 is made up of 15 amino acids. V shed 8 bases and J shed 5 bases, with 20 bases lying between them. Written as DNA, the CDR3 is TGTGCCAGCGGGCGAATCGGGGGGCCGGGAGATACGCAGTATTTT. Protein product: CASGRIGGPGDTQYF.

The chain uses TRBV5-1 and TRBJ1-6; tentative D call: TRBD1 (6 bases). The CDR3 runs 15 residues. Trimming took 2 bases from V and 7 from J, leaving 13 bases between them. Germline V gene sequence: CDR1 SGHRS, CDR2 YFSETQ. As DNA, the CDR3 is TGCGCCAGCAGCTTCACAGGGCGGGGGAATTCACCCCTCCACTTT. Translated, it gives CASSFTGRGNSPLHF.

The chain uses TRBV14 and TRBJ1-2; D is possibly TRBD1 (5 bases). The V end was cut by 1 base, the J end by 4 bases, with 7 bases between. This CDR3 is 13 amino acids long. From germline, CDR1 is SGHDN and CDR2 FVKESK. In DNA, the CDR3 is TGTGCCAGCAGCCAAGGGACACGCTATGGCTACACCTTC. This codes for CASSQGTRYGYTF.

This chain connects TRBV28 to TRBJ2-7; TRBD1 matches 7 bases. Germline CDR1 is MDHEN and CDR2 is SYDVKM. V gave up 8 bases and J gave up 7 bases; unmatched junction bases: 8. The length of the CDR3 is 12 residues. The CDR3, as DNA: TGTGCCAGCGGCCTAACGGACAGGGAGCAGTACTTC. Residues: CASGLTDREQYF.

This chain uses TRBV9 with TRBJ2-2; D ambiguous. Germline loops: CDR1 SGDLS, CDR2 YYNGEE. The CDR3 spans 14 residues. The V gene lost 0 bases and the J gene lost 5 bases, with 8 bases spanning the gap. CDR3 protein: CASSVAPVTGELFF. CDR3 nucleotide sequence: TGTGCCAGCAGCGTAGCCCCAGTTACCGGGGAGCTGTTTTTT. Full variable domain (rest looked up from reference TRBV9 and TRBJ2-2): DSGVTQTPKHLITATGQRVTLRCSPRSGDLSVYWYQQSLDQGLQFLIQYYNGEERAKGNILERFSAQQFPDLHSELNLSSLELGDSALYFCASSVAPVTGELFFGEGSRLTVL.

The chain couples TRBV5-1 to TRBJ2-1, with TRBD2 matching over 7 bases. V shed 7 bases and J 6 bases; nucleotides not matched to a gene: 7. Germline CDR1 is SGHRS and CDR2 is YFSETQ. The CDR3 covers 13 residues. The CDR3 nucleotides are TGCGCCAGCCACCTGGGGGGGGTCAATGAGCAGTTCTTC. This gives the protein CASHLGGVNEQFF.

This rearrangement joins TRBV12-3 or TRBV12-4 to TRBJ2-7; D remains ambiguous. Trimming cost V 4 bases and J 2 bases, with 9 bases left between them. This CDR3 spans 13 amino acids. The CDR3 nucleotides read TGTGCCAGCAGTTCGTCGGGTCCCTACGAGCAGTACTTC. It yields the protein CASSSSGPYEQYF.

J is TRBJ2-3 and V is TRBV7-6; TRBD2 matches 7 bases. The germline V gene has CDR1 SGHVS and CDR2 FNYEAQ. The J segment lost 4 bases and the V segment lost 0 bases, leaving 1 base of the junction unmatched. This CDR3 has 14 residues. CDR3 coding DNA: TGTGCCAGCAGCTTAGCGGGACTATCAGATACGCAGTATTTT. Encoded protein: CASSLAGLSDTQYF.